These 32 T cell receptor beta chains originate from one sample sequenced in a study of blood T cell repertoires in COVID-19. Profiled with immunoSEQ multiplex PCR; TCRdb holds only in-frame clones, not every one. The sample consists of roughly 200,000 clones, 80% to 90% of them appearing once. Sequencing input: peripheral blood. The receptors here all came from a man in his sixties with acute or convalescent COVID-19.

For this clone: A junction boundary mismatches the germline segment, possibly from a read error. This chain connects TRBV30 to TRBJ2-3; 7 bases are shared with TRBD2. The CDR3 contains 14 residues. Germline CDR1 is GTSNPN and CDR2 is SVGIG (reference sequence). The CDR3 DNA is TGTGCCGGGAGGTCGGGGAGGGGAGGAGATACGCAGTATTTT. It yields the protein CAGRSGRGGDTQYF.

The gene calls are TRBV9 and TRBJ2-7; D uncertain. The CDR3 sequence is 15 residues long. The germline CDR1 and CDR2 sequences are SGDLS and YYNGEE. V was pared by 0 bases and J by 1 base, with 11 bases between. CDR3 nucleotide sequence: TGTGCCAGCAGCGTAGCCCCAGGATATTCCTACGAGCAGTACTTC. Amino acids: CASSVAPGYSYEQYF.

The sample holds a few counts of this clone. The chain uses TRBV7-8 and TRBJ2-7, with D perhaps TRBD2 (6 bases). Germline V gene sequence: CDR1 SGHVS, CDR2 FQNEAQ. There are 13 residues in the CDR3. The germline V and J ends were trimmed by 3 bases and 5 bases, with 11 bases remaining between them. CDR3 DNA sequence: TGTGCCAGCAGCTTTCGGGGGAGGAACGAGCAGTACTTC. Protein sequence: CASSFRGRNEQYF. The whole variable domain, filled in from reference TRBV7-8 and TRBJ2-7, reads GAGVSQSPRYKVAKRGQDVALRCDPISGHVSLFWYQQALGQGPEFLTYFQNEAQLDKSGLPSDRFFAERPEGSVSTLKIQRTQQEDSAVYLCASSFRGRNEQYFGPGTRLTVT.

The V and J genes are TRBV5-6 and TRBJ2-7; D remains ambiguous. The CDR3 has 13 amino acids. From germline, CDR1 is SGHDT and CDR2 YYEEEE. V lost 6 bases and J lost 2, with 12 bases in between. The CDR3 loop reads CASTRVEAYEQYF. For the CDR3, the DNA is TGTGCCAGCACACGGGTAGAGGCCTACGAGCAGTACTTC. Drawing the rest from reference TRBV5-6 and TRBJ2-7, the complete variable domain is DAGVTQSPTHLIKTRGQQVTLRCSPKSGHDTVSWYQQALGQGPQFIFQYYEEEERQRGNFPDRFSGHQFPNYSSELNVNALLLGDSALYLCASTRVEAYEQYFGPGTRLTVT.

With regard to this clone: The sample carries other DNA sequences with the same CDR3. The CDR3 region has the DNA TGTGCCAGCAGCAGAGGCTACGAGCAGTACTTC. It is translated as CASSRGYEQYF. This chain connects TRBV6-5 to TRBJ2-7; D unresolved. The CDR3 runs 11 residues. Trimming left V 6 bases short and J 3 bases short, with 6 bases between. From germline, CDR1 is MNHEY and CDR2 SVGAGI.

CDR3 nucleotide sequence: TGTGCCAGCAGTTCCGGACTAGCGGGAGGTGGTGAGCAGTTCTTC. Protein sequence: CASSSGLAGGGEQFF. V usage is TRBV2 and J usage is TRBJ2-1; TRBD2 aligns across 14 bases. V shed 5 bases, J shed 9 bases, and the junction held 6 bases outside the gene matches. CDR1 is SNHLY and CDR2 is FYNNEI in the germline V gene. The CDR3 spans 15 residues.

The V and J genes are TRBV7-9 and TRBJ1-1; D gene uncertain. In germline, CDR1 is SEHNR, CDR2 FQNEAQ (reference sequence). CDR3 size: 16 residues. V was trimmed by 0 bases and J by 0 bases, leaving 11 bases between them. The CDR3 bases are TGTGCCAGCAGCTTAGCGCTGGGGAGCATGAACACTGAAGCTTTCTTT. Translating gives CASSLALGSMNTEAFF. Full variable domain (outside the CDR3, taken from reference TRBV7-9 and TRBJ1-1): DTGVSQNPRHKITKRGQNVTFRCDPISEHNRLYWYRQTLGQGPEFLTYFQNEAQLEKSRLLSDRFSAERPKGSFSTLEIQRTEQGDSAMYLCASSLALGSMNTEAFFGQGTRLTVV.

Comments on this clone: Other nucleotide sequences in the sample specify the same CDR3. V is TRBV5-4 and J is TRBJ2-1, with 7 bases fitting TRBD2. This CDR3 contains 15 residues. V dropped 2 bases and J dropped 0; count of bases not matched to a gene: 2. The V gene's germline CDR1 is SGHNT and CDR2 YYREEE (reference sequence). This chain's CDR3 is CASSFSGGSYNEQFF. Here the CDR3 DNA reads TGTGCCAGCAGCTTTTCGGGGGGCTCCTACAATGAGCAGTTCTTC.

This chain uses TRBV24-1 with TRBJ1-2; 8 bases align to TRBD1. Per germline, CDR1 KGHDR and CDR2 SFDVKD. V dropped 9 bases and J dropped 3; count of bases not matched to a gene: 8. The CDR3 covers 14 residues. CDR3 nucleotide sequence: TGTGCCACCCGAGGGACAGGCGAAGACTATGGCTACACCTTC. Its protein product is CATRGTGEDYGYTF.

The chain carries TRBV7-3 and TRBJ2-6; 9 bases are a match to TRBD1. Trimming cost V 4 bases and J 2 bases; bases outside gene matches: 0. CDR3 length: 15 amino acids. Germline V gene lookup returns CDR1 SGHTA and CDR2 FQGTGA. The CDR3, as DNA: TGTGCCAGCAGCTACAGGGGGCCTGGGGCCAACGTCCTGACTTTC. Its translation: CASSYRGPGANVLTF.

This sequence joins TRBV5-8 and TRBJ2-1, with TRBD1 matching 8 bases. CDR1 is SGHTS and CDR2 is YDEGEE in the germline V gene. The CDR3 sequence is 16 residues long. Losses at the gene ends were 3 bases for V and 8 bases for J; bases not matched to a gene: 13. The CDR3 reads CASSYLPGQVAHEQFF. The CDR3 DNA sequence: TGTGCCAGCAGCTATCTTCCGGGACAGGTGGCCCATGAGCAGTTCTTC.

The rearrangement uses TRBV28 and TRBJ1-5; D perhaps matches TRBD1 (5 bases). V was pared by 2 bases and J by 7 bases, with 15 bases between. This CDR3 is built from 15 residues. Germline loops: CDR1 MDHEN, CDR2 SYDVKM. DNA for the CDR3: TGTGCCAGCAGTTTACTAATATCGGGGGACCAGCCCCAGCATTTT. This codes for CASSLLISGDQPQHF.

The CDR3 sequence: CASSLGVQVEQFF. The CDR3 coding sequence is TGTGCCAGCAGCTTAGGGGTCCAGGTTGAGCAGTTCTTC. V and J are TRBV7-2 and TRBJ2-1; D gene uncertain. The germline CDR1 and CDR2 sequences are SGHTA and FQGNSA. The V end lost 1 base, the J end lost 9 bases, and 10 bases lay between the germline ends. There are 13 residues in the CDR3. Full variable domain (outside the CDR3, taken from reference TRBV7-2 and TRBJ2-1): GAGVSQSPSNKVTEKGKDVELRCDPISGHTALYWYRQSLGQGLEFLIYFQGNSAPDKSGLPSDRFSAERTGGSVSTLTIQRTQQEDSAVYLCASSLGVQVEQFFGPGTRLTVL.

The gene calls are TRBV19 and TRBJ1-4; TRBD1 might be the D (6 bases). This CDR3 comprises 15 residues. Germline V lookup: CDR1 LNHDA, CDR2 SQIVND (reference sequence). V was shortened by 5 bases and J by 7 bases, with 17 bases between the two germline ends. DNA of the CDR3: TGTGCCAGTAGTCCCAGGGGAGGGATCGGTGAAAAACTGTTTTTT. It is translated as CASSPRGGIGEKLFF.

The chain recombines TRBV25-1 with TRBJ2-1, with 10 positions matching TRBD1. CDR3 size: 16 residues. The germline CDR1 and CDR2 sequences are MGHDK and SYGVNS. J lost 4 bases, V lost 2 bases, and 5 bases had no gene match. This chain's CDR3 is CASSEMGQGIYNEQFF. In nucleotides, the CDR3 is TGTGCCAGCAGTGAAATGGGACAGGGGATTTACAATGAGCAGTTCTTC.

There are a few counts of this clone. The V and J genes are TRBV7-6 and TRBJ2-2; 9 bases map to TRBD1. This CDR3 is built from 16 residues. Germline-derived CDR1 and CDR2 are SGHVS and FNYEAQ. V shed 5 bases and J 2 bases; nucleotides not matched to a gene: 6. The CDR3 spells CASSLGTGTNTGELFF. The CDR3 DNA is TGTGCCAGCAGCCTCGGGACAGGGACTAACACCGGGGAGCTGTTTTTT.

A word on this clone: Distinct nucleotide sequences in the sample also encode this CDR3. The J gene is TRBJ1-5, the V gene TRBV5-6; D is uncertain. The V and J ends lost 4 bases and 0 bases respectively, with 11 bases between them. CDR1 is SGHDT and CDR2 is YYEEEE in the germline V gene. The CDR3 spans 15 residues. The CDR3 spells CASSSRGYSNQPQHF. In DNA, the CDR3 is TGTGCCAGCAGCAGTCGAGGTTATAGCAATCAGCCCCAGCATTTT.

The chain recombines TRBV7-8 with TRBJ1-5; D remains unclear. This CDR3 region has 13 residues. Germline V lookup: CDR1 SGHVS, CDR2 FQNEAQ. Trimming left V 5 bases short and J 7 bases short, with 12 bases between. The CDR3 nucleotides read TGTGCCAGCAGCCCCGGAGTAAACCAGCCCCAGCATTTT. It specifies CASSPGVNQPQHF.

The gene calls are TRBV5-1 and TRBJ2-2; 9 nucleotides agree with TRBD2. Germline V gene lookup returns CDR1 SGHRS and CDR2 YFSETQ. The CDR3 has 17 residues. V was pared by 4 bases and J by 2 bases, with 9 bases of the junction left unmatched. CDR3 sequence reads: CASSISPSGINTGELFF. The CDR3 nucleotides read TGCGCCAGCAGCATTTCCCCTAGCGGGATAAACACCGGGGAGCTGTTTTTT.

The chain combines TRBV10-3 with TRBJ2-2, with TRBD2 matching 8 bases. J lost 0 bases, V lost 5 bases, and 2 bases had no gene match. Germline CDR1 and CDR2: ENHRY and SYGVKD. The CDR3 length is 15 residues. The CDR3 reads CAISTSGSNTGELFF. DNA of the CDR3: TGTGCCATCAGTACTAGCGGATCGAACACCGGGGAGCTGTTTTTT.

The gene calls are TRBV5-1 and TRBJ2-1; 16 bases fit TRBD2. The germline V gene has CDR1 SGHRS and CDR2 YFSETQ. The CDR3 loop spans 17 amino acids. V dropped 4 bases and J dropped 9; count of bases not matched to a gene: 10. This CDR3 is CASSMLGTSGRAGEQFF. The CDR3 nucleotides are TGCGCCAGCAGCATGCTAGGGACTAGCGGGAGGGCCGGTGAGCAGTTCTTC. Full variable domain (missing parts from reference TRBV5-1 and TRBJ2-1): KAGVTQTPRYLIKTRGQQVTLSCSPISGHRSVSWYQQTPGQGLQFLFEYFSETQRNKGNFPGRFSGRQFSNSRSEMNVSTLELGDSALYLCASSMLGTSGRAGEQFFGPGTRLTVL.

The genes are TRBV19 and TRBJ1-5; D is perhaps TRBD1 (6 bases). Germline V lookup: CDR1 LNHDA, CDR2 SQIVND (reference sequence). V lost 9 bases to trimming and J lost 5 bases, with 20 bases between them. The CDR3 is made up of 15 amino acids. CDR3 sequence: CASEATQGRYQPQHF. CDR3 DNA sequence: TGTGCCAGCGAAGCCACCCAGGGGCGATATCAGCCCCAGCATTTT.

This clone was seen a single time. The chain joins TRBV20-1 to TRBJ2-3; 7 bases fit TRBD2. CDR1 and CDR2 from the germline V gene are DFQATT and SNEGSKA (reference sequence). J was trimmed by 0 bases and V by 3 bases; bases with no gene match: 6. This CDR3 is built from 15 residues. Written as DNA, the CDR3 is TGCAGTGCTAGTAGGGAGGGAGGAAGCACAGATACGCAGTATTTT. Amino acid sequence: CSASREGGSTDTQYF.

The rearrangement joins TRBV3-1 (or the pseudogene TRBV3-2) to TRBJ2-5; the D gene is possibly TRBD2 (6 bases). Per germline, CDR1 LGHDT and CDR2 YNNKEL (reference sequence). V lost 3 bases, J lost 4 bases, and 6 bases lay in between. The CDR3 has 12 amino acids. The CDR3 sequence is CASSQGGETQYF. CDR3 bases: TGTGCCAGCAGCCAGGGAGGAGAGACCCAGTACTTC.

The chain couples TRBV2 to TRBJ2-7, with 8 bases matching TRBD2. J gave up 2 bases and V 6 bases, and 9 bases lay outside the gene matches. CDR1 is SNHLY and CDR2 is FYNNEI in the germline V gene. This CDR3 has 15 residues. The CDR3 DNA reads TGTGCCAGCAGCCCAAGAGGACTAGCTGCCTACGAGCAGTACTTC. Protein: CASSPRGLAAYEQYF.

CDR3 sequence (DNA): TGTGCCAGCAGCTTGTCCGGGACAGGGAACGAGCAGTACTTC. This codes for CASSLSGTGNEQYF. J is TRBJ2-7 and V is TRBV7-8; 9 bases match TRBD1. Germline trimming cut 3 bases from V and 5 bases from J; bases unmatched to any gene: 5. The germline CDR1 and CDR2 sequences are SGHVS and FQNEAQ. CDR3 size: 14 residues.

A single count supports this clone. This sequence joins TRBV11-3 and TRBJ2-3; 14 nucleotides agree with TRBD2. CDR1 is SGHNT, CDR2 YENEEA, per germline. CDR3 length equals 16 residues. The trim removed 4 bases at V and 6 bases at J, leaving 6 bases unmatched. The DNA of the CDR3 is TGTGCCAGCAGCTCGGGACTAGCGGGAGAAGCTGATACGCAGTATTTT. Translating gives CASSSGLAGEADTQYF.

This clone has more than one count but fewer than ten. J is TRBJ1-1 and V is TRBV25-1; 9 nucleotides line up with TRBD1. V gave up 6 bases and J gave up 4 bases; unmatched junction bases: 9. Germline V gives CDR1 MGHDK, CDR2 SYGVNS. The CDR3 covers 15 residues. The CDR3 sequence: CASSPYGTGPTEAFF. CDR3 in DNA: TGTGCCAGCAGCCCTTATGGGACAGGGCCCACTGAAGCTTTCTTT.

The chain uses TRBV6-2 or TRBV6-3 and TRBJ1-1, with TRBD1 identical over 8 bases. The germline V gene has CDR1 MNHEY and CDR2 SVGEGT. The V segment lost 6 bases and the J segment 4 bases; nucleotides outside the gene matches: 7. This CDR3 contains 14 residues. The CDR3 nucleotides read TGTGCCAGCAGCAAACAGGGGGGATCCACTGAAGCTTTCTTT. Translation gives CASSKQGGSTEAFF.

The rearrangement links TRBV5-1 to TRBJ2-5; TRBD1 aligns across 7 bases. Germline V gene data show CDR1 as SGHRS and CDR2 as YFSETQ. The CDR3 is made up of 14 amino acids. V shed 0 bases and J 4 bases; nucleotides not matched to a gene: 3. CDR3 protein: CASSLDPGGETQYF. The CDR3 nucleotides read TGCGCCAGCAGCTTGGATCCAGGGGGAGAGACCCAGTACTTC.

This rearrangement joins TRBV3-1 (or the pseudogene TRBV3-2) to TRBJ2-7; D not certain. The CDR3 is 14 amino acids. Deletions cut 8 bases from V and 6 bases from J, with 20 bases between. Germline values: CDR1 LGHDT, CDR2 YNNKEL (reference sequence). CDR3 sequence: CASHASPAGSEQYF. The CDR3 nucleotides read TGTGCCAGCCACGCTTCCCCCGCCGGGTCCGAGCAGTACTTC.

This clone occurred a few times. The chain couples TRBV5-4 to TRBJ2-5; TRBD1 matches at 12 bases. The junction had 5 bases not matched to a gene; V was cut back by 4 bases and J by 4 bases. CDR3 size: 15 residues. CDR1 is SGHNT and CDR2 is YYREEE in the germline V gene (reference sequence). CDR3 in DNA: TGTGCCAGCAGCGCGGGACAGGGGGCGTCAGAGACCCAGTACTTC. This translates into CASSAGQGASETQYF.